The clone carrying this TCR beta chain was detected many times. These data belong to a study of identical twins. One entry per CDR3 protein results from TCRdb running MiXCR on the 5' RACE reads. The repertoire holds about 220,000 distinct CDR3 sequences, with 6% to 7% as singletons. Germline V gene lookup returns CDR1 SGHRS and CDR2 YFSETQ. This CDR3 is 13 amino acids long. Deletions cut 4 bases from V and 7 bases from J, with 14 bases between. Another study also made use of these data, one on T cells expressing NK-cell markers.

The chain uses TRBV5-1 and TRBJ2-5, with D unclear. The sample was CD8+ T cells sorted from blood. The clonotype comes from a young woman in good health. CDR3 protein: CASSLDGKMTQYF. CDR3 nucleotide sequence: TGCGCCAGCAGCCTGGACGGAAAGATGACCCAGTACTTC.